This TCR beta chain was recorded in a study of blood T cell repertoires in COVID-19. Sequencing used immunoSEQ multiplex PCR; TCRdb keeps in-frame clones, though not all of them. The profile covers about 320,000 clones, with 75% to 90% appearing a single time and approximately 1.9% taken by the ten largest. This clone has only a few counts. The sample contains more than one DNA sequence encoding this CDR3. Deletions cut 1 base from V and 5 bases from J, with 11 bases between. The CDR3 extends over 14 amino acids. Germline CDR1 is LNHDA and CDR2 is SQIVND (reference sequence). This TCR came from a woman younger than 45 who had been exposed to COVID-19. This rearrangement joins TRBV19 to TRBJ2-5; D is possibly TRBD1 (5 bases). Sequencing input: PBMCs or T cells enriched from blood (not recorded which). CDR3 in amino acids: CASSIGQGAETQYF. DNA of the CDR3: TGTGCCAGTAGTATAGGGCAGGGCGCGGAGACCCAGTACTTC.